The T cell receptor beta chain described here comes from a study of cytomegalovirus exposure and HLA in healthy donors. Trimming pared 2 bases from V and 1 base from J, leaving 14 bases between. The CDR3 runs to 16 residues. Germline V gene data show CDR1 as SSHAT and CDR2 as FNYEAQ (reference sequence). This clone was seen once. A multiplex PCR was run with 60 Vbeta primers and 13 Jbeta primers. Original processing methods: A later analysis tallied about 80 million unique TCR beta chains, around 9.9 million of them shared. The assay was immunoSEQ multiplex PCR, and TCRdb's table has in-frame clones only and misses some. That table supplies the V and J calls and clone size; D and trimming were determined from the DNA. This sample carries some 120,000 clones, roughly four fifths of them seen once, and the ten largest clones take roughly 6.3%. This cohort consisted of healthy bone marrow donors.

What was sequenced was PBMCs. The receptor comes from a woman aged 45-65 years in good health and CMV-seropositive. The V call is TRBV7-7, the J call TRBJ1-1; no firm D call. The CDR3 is CASSLQDGEGNTEAFF. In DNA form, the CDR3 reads TGTGCCAGCAGCTTACAAGACGGAGAGGGGAACACTGAAGCTTTCTTT.